The rows below give T cell receptor beta chains drawn from one sample of a study of blood T cells in healthy people across ages. TCRdb reanalysed the 5' RACE reads using MiXCR and keeps one entry per CDR3 protein. Among some 700,000 distinct CDR3 sequences listed, 20% to 25% were seen once. The material sequenced was blood. These receptor sequences come from a man in his 70s in good health. Each CDR3 is given with its conserved first and last residue. The D gene is left open where the match is weak. Size values are once, few and many counts, or a class for expanded clones, and some rows have none.

V gene: TRBV2
clone size: .
D gene: .
J gene: TRBJ1-2
CDR3 protein: CASSPGLRPPEDGYTF
CDR3 DNA: TGTGCCAGCAGTCCGGGACTTCGGCCCCCCGAGGATGGCTACACCTTC

V gene: TRBV6-6
clone size: many
D gene: .
J gene: TRBJ2-3
CDR3 protein: CAGGRPGTDTQYF
CDR3 DNA: TGTGCCGGGGGGCGTCCCGGCACAGATACGCAGTATTTT

V gene: TRBV20-1
clone size: few
D gene: .
J gene: TRBJ2-5
CDR3 protein: CSAQRDLETQYF
CDR3 DNA: TGCAGTGCCCAAAGGGACTTGGAGACCCAGTACTTC

V gene: TRBV7-9
clone size: .
D gene: .
J gene: TRBJ2-1
CDR3 protein: CASSLPQVNEQFF
CDR3 DNA: TGTGCCAGCAGCTTACCCCAGGTCAACGAGCAGTTCTTC

V gene: TRBV2
clone size: .
D gene: .
J gene: TRBJ1-3
CDR3 protein: CASSVGRGNTIYF
CDR3 DNA: TGTGCCAGCAGTGTCGGCAGGGGAAACACCATATATTTT

V gene: TRBV29-1
clone size: few
D gene: .
J gene: TRBJ2-2
CDR3 protein: CSVEWGRRGELFF
CDR3 DNA: TGCAGCGTTGAGTGGGGGCGTCGCGGGGAGCTGTTTTTT

V gene: TRBV7-8
clone size: .
D gene: TRBD1
J gene: TRBJ1-3
CDR3 protein: CASSSTTGGGNTIYF
CDR3 DNA: TGTGCCAGCAGCTCCACTACAGGGGGTGGAAACACCATATATTTT

V gene: TRBV7-6
clone size: few
D gene: .
J gene: TRBJ2-7
CDR3 protein: CASSASWGAVQYF
CDR3 DNA: TGTGCCAGCAGCGCATCCTGGGGAGCGGTACAGTACTTC

V gene: TRBV3-1
clone size: many
D gene: .
J gene: TRBJ2-5
CDR3 protein: CASSQDGWVQETQYF
CDR3 DNA: TGTGCCAGCAGCCAAGATGGGTGGGTCCAAGAGACCCAGTACTTC

V gene: TRBV7-2
clone size: few
D gene: TRBD1
J gene: TRBJ2-7
CDR3 protein: CASSLQGANYEQYF
CDR3 DNA: TGTGCCAGCAGCTTACAGGGGGCGAACTACGAGCAGTACTTC

V gene: TRBV6-5
clone size: .
D gene: .
J gene: TRBJ1-2
CDR3 protein: CASSYSGRGYTF
CDR3 DNA: TGTGCCAGCAGTTACTCCGGCAGGGGCTACACCTTC

V gene: TRBV20-1
clone size: .
D gene: .
J gene: TRBJ2-7
CDR3 protein: CSAQGRGRYEQYF
CDR3 DNA: TGCAGTGCGCAGGGCAGGGGTCGCTACGAGCAGTACTTC

V gene: TRBV18
clone size: many
D gene: TRBD1
J gene: TRBJ1-2
CDR3 protein: CASSKIGGQGGGANAGYTF
CDR3 DNA: TGTGCCAGCTCAAAGATAGGAGGACAGGGAGGAGGTGCGAATGCTGGCTACACCTTC

V gene: TRBV29-1
clone size: few
D gene: .
J gene: TRBJ2-1
CDR3 protein: CSVGTHYNEQFF
CDR3 DNA: TGCAGCGTTGGGACTCACTACAATGAGCAGTTCTTC

V gene: TRBV29-1
clone size: .
D gene: .
J gene: TRBJ1-2
CDR3 protein: CSVEETAARYGYTF
CDR3 DNA: TGCAGCGTTGAAGAAACTGCCGCGAGATATGGCTACACCTTC

V gene: TRBV5-6
clone size: few
D gene: .
J gene: TRBJ1-2
CDR3 protein: CASSLNRRNYGYTF
CDR3 DNA: TGTGCCAGCAGCTTGAACAGGAGAAACTATGGCTACACCTTC

V gene: TRBV7-2
clone size: few
D gene: .
J gene: TRBJ1-5
CDR3 protein: CASSELSGYNQPQHF
CDR3 DNA: TGTGCCAGCAGTGAACTCTCCGGGTACAATCAGCCCCAGCATTTT

V gene: TRBV5-4
clone size: few
D gene: .
J gene: TRBJ2-2
CDR3 protein: CASSLETGQRELFF
CDR3 DNA: TGTGCCAGCAGCTTGGAAACAGGGCAAAGGGAGCTGTTTTTT

V gene: TRBV12-3/TRBV12-4
clone size: .
D gene: .
J gene: TRBJ2-2
CDR3 protein: CASSLTEIRYTGELFF
CDR3 DNA: TGTGCCAGCAGCCTGACAGAGATTAGGTACACCGGGGAGCTGTTTTTT

V gene: TRBV5-1
clone size: .
D gene: .
J gene: TRBJ2-5
CDR3 protein: CASSPILVETQYF
CDR3 DNA: TGCGCCAGCAGCCCCATTTTGGTGGAGACCCAGTACTTC

V gene: TRBV6-1
clone size: .
D gene: .
J gene: TRBJ2-5
CDR3 protein: CASSAQGFETQYF
CDR3 DNA: TGTGCCAGCAGTGCACAGGGTTTCGAGACCCAGTACTTC

V gene: TRBV28
clone size: .
D gene: .
J gene: TRBJ1-2
CDR3 protein: CASSRSDGVRYTF
CDR3 DNA: TGTGCCAGCAGCCGCAGCGACGGCGTGCGCTACACCTTC

V gene: TRBV9
clone size: .
D gene: .
J gene: TRBJ2-1
CDR3 protein: CASSAGWLPYNEQFF
CDR3 DNA: TGTGCCAGCAGCGCCGGCTGGCTCCCCTACAATGAGCAGTTCTTC

V gene: TRBV7-2
clone size: many
D gene: TRBD2
J gene: TRBJ2-5
CDR3 protein: CASSLGLAEETQYF
CDR3 DNA: TGTGCCAGCAGCTTAGGACTAGCGGAAGAGACCCAGTACTTC

V gene: TRBV29-1
clone size: .
D gene: .
J gene: TRBJ2-5
CDR3 protein: CSVPISQTQYF
CDR3 DNA: TGCAGCGTCCCCATCTCCCAGACCCAGTACTTC

V gene: TRBV4-1
clone size: many
D gene: .
J gene: TRBJ1-1
CDR3 protein: CASSQAALGNTEAFF
CDR3 DNA: TGCGCCAGCAGCCAAGCAGCGCTCGGGAACACTGAAGCTTTCTTT

V gene: TRBV29-1
clone size: many
D gene: TRBD2
J gene: TRBJ2-2
CDR3 protein: CSVALAGALFIFF
CDR3 DNA: TGCAGCGTAGCCCTAGCGGGGGCCCTGTTTATTTTTTTT

V gene: TRBV7-8
clone size: once
D gene: .
J gene: TRBJ2-1
CDR3 protein: CASSLGPTKNEQFF
CDR3 DNA: TGTGCCAGCAGCTTGGGACCAACTAAGAATGAGCAGTTCTTC

V gene: TRBV24-1
clone size: few
D gene: .
J gene: TRBJ1-2
CDR3 protein: CATSTGGYGYTF
CDR3 DNA: TGTGCCACCAGTACAGGCGGCTATGGCTACACCTTC

V gene: TRBV7-2
clone size: .
D gene: TRBD2
J gene: TRBJ2-1
CDR3 protein: CASSFGAGVSYNEQFF
CDR3 DNA: TGTGCCAGCAGCTTCGGAGCGGGAGTCTCCTACAATGAGCAGTTCTTC

V gene: TRBV11-1
clone size: .
D gene: TRBD2
J gene: TRBJ2-1
CDR3 protein: CASSLEIAGVWNEQFF
CDR3 DNA: TGTGCCAGCAGCTTAGAGATCGCGGGGGTATGGAATGAGCAGTTCTTC

V gene: TRBV11-2
clone size: .
D gene: TRBD1
J gene: TRBJ1-5
CDR3 protein: CASSPGVGTGFNQPQHF
CDR3 DNA: TGTGCCAGCAGCCCCGGGGTCGGGACAGGGTTCAATCAGCCCCAGCATTTT

V gene: TRBV6-6
clone size: .
D gene: TRBD1
J gene: TRBJ2-5
CDR3 protein: CASSYSGTAPSEQYF
CDR3 DNA: TGTGCCAGCAGTTACTCGGGGACAGCCCCTTCGGAGCAGTACTTC

V gene: TRBV12-3/TRBV12-4
clone size: few
D gene: TRBD2
J gene: TRBJ2-1
CDR3 protein: CASRPTSGRLDEQFF
CDR3 DNA: TGTGCCAGCAGGCCGACTAGCGGGAGGCTGGATGAGCAGTTCTTC

V gene: TRBV12-3/TRBV12-4
clone size: .
D gene: TRBD2
J gene: TRBJ2-3
CDR3 protein: CASSVVEGGRDTQYF
CDR3 DNA: TGTGCCAGCAGCGTCGTTGAGGGCGGGAGGGATACGCAGTATTTT

V gene: TRBV5-6
clone size: many
D gene: .
J gene: TRBJ2-7
CDR3 protein: CASSFPPHYSYEQYF
CDR3 DNA: TGTGCCAGCAGCTTCCCCCCCCACTACTCGTACGAGCAGTACTTC

V gene: TRBV27
clone size: .
D gene: TRBD1
J gene: TRBJ1-4
CDR3 protein: CASSRSGGSEKLFF
CDR3 DNA: TGTGCCAGCAGCCGGTCAGGGGGTAGTGAAAAACTGTTTTTT

V gene: TRBV19
clone size: .
D gene: .
J gene: TRBJ2-3
CDR3 protein: CASSIEAGSTDTQYF
CDR3 DNA: TGTGCCAGTAGTATAGAGGCAGGTAGCACAGATACGCAGTATTTT

V gene: TRBV7-6
clone size: few
D gene: .
J gene: TRBJ2-1
CDR3 protein: CASSALRTGYNEQFF
CDR3 DNA: TGTGCCAGCAGCGCCCTCCGAACGGGGTACAATGAGCAGTTCTTC

V gene: TRBV4-3
clone size: few
D gene: .
J gene: TRBJ2-5
CDR3 protein: CASSQAQTRQRETQYF
CDR3 DNA: TGCGCCAGCAGCCAAGCCCAAACTAGGCAGAGGGAGACCCAGTACTTC

V gene: TRBV5-1
clone size: few
D gene: TRBD2
J gene: TRBJ2-3
CDR3 protein: CASIPVPTSPDTQYF
CDR3 DNA: TGCGCCAGCATACCGGTTCCGACTAGCCCGGATACGCAGTATTTT

V gene: TRBV9
clone size: .
D gene: .
J gene: TRBJ2-3
CDR3 protein: CASSVVDTDTQYF
CDR3 DNA: TGTGCCAGCAGCGTAGTCGACACAGATACGCAGTATTTT

V gene: TRBV7-2
clone size: few
D gene: .
J gene: TRBJ1-5
CDR3 protein: CASSLGVGNNQPQHF
CDR3 DNA: TGTGCCAGCAGCTTAGGGGTGGGGAACAATCAGCCCCAGCATTTT

V gene: TRBV2
clone size: few
D gene: .
J gene: TRBJ1-5
CDR3 protein: CASTKEGGGTYSNQPQHF
CDR3 DNA: TGTGCCAGCACCAAGGAGGGGGGCGGAACATATAGCAATCAGCCCCAGCATTTT

V gene: TRBV28
clone size: .
D gene: .
J gene: TRBJ1-2
CDR3 protein: CASRKNGNYGYTF
CDR3 DNA: TGTGCCAGCAGAAAGAACGGTAACTATGGCTACACCTTC

V gene: TRBV6-1
clone size: .
D gene: TRBD2
J gene: TRBJ2-7
CDR3 protein: CASAKSHSTGTRRPEQYF
CDR3 DNA: TGTGCCAGCGCAAAATCACATTCTACCGGGACTAGAAGGCCCGAGCAGTACTTC

V gene: TRBV28
clone size: few
D gene: .
J gene: TRBJ1-2
CDR3 protein: CASSYDKGRNYGYTF
CDR3 DNA: TGTGCCAGCAGCTACGACAAGGGCCGGAACTATGGCTACACCTTC

V gene: TRBV12-3/TRBV12-4
clone size: .
D gene: .
J gene: TRBJ2-3
CDR3 protein: CASSLGWGSTDTQYF
CDR3 DNA: TGTGCCAGCAGTTTGGGCTGGGGGAGCACAGATACGCAGTATTTT

V gene: TRBV4-2
clone size: .
D gene: .
J gene: TRBJ2-5
CDR3 protein: CASSPHRVGRLETQYF
CDR3 DNA: TGTGCCAGCAGCCCCCACAGGGTTGGTCGCCTAGAGACCCAGTACTTC

V gene: TRBV2
clone size: .
D gene: TRBD1
J gene: TRBJ2-1
CDR3 protein: CASSEPDRSPNEQFF
CDR3 DNA: TGTGCCAGCAGTGAACCGGACAGGAGTCCCAATGAGCAGTTCTTC

V gene: TRBV12-3/TRBV12-4
clone size: many
D gene: .
J gene: TRBJ1-2
CDR3 protein: CASSIWDYGYTF
CDR3 DNA: TGTGCCAGCAGTATATGGGACTATGGCTACACCTTC

V gene: TRBV29-1
clone size: .
D gene: TRBD1
J gene: TRBJ2-5
CDR3 protein: CSVVGWRSGGRETQYF
CDR3 DNA: TGCAGCGTTGTGGGGTGGAGATCAGGGGGCCGAGAGACCCAGTACTTC

V gene: TRBV5-1
clone size: .
D gene: TRBD1
J gene: TRBJ1-4
CDR3 protein: CASSTGTGSPEKLFF
CDR3 DNA: TGCGCCAGCAGCACCGGGACAGGGTCACCCGAAAAACTGTTTTTT

V gene: TRBV11-1
clone size: .
D gene: .
J gene: TRBJ2-1
CDR3 protein: CASSFRTTRDEQFF
CDR3 DNA: TGTGCCAGCAGCTTTCGGACAACGAGGGATGAGCAGTTCTTC

V gene: TRBV5-1
clone size: few
D gene: .
J gene: TRBJ2-1
CDR3 protein: CASSLSSDPYNEQFF
CDR3 DNA: TGCGCCAGCAGCTTGTCGTCAGATCCCTACAATGAGCAGTTCTTC